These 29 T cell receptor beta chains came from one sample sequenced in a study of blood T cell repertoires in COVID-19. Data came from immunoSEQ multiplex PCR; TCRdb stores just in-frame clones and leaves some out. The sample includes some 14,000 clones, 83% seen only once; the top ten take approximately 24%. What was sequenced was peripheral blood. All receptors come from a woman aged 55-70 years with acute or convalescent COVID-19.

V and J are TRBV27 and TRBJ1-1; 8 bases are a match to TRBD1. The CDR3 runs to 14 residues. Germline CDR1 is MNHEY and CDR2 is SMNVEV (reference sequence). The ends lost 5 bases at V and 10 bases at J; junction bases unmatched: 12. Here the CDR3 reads CASSAGTGGLGAFF. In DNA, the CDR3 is TGTGCCAGCAGTGCGGGGACAGGTGGGCTTGGAGCTTTCTTT.

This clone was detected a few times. CDR3 DNA: TGTGCCAGCAGTTACTCGACAAGGGGGACGACTGAAGCTTTCTTT. It specifies CASSYSTRGTTEAFF. The chain carries TRBV6-5 and TRBJ1-1; the D gene is possibly TRBD1 (6 bases). The germline CDR1 and CDR2 sequences are MNHEY and SVGAGI. CDR3 length: 15 amino acids. With 0 bases removed from V and 5 bases from J, the gap between germline ends came to 13 bases.

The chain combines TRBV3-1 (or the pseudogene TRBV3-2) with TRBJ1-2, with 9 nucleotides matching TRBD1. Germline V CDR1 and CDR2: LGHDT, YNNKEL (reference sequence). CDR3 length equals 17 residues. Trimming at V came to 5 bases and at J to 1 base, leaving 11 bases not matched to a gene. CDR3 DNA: TGTGCCAGCAGCTCGTCCCGGGACAGGGAAGGTAACTATGGCTACACCTTC. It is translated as CASSSSRDREGNYGYTF.

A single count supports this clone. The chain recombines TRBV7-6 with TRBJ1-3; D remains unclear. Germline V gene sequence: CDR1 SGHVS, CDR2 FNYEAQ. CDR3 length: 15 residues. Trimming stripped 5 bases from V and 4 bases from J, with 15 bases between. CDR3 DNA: TGTGCCAGCAGCCCGCCCGGTGGTCTGGGAAACACCATATATTTT. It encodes CASSPPGGLGNTIYF.

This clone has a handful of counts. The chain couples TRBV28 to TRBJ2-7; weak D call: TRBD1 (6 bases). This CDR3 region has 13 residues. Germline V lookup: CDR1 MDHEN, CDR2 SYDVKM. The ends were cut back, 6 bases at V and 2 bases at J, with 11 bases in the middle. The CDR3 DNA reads TGTGCCAGCAGCCGATACAGGGCCTACGAGCAGTACTTC. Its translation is CASSRYRAYEQYF.

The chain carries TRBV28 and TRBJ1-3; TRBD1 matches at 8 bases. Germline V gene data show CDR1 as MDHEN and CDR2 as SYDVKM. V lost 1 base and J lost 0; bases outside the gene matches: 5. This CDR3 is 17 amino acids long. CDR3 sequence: CASSLLAGGFSGNTIYF. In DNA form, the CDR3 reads TGTGCCAGCAGTTTATTGGCAGGGGGCTTCTCTGGAAACACCATATATTTT.

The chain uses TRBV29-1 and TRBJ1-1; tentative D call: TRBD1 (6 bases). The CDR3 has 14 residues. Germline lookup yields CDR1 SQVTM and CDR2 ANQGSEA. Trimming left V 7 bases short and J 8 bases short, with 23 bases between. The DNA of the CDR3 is TGCAGCGAAACTCGAGGGGCCGGGACATTGGAAGCTTTCTTT. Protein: CSETRGAGTLEAFF.

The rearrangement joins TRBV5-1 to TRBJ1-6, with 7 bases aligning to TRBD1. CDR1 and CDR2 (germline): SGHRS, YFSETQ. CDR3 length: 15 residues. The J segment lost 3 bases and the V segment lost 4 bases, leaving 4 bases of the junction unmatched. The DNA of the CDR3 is TGCGCCAGCAGCAGGGACAGCAACTATAATTCACCCCTCCACTTT. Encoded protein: CASSRDSNYNSPLHF.

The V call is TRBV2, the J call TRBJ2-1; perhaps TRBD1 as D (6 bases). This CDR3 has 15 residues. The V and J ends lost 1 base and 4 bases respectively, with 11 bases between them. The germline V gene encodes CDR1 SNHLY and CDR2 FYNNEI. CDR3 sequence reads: CASSEGGLGYNEQFF. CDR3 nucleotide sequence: TGTGCCAGCAGTGAAGGGGGGCTTGGGTACAATGAGCAGTTCTTC.

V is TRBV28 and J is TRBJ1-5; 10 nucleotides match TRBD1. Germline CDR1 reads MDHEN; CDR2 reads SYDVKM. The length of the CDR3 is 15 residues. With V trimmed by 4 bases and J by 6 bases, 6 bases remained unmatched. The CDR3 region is CASSSGTGEVQPQHF. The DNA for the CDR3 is TGTGCCAGCAGTTCGGGGACAGGGGAGGTTCAGCCCCAGCATTTT. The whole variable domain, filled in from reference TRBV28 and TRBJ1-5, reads DVKVTQSSRYLVKRTGEKVFLECVQDMDHENMFWYRQDPGLGLRLIYFSYDVKMKEKGDIPEGYSVSREKKERFSLILESASTNQTSMYLCASSSGTGEVQPQHFGDGTRLSIL.

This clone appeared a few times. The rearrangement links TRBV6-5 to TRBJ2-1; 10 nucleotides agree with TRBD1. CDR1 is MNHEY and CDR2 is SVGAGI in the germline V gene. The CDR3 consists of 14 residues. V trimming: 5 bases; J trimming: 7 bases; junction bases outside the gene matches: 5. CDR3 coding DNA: TGTGCCAGCAGTAGACAGGGGGCCCCTAATGAGCAGTTCTTC. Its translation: CASSRQGAPNEQFF.

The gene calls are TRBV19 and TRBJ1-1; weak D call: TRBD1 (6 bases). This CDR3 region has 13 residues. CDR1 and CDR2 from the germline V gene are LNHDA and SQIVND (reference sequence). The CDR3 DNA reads TGTGCAAGCAGGGGTACGAAGAACACTGAAGCTTTCTTT. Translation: CASRGTKNTEAFF. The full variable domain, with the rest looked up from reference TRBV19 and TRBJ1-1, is DGGITQSPKYLFRKEGQNVTLSCEQNLNHDAMYWYRQDPGQGLRLIYYSQIVNDFQKGDIAEGYSVSREKKESFPLTVTSAQKNPTAFYLCASRGTKNTEAFFGQGTRLTVV.

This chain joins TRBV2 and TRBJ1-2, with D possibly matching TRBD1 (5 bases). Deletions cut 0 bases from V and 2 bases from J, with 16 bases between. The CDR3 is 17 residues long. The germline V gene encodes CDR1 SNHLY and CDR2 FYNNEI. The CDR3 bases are TGTGCCAGCAGTGAAGCGGTGGGGGGTGGTGTGAACTATGGCTACACCTTC. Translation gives CASSEAVGGGVNYGYTF.

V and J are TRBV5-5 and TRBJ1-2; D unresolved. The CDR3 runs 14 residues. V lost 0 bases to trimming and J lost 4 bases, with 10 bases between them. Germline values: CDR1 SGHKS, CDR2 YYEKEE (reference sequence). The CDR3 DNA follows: TGTGCCAGCAGCTTGGCCTGGAGGGCCTATGGCTACACCTTC. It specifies CASSLAWRAYGYTF.

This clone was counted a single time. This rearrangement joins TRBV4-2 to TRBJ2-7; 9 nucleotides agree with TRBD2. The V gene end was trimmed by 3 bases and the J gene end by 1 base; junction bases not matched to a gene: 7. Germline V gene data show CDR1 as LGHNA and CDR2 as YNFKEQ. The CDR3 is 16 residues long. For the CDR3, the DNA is TGTGCCAGCAGCCAGGCTAGCGGGGTTTTTTCCTACGAGCAGTACTTC. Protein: CASSQASGVFSYEQYF.

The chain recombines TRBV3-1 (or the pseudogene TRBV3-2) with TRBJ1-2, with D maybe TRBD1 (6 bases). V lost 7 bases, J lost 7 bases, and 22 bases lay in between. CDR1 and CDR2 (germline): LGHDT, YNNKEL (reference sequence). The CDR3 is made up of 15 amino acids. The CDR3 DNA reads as TGTGCCAGCACCCCAACCCCGGGACAAACTATTGGCTACACCTTC. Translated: CASTPTPGQTIGYTF.

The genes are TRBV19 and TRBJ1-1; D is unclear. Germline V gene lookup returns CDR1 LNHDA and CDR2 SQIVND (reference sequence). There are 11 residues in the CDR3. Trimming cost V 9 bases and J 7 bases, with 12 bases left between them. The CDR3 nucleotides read TGTGCCAGCCAACTTTCGGGTGAAGCTTTCTTT. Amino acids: CASQLSGEAFF. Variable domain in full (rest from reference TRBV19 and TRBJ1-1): DGGITQSPKYLFRKEGQNVTLSCEQNLNHDAMYWYRQDPGQGLRLIYYSQIVNDFQKGDIAEGYSVSREKKESFPLTVTSAQKNPTAFYLCASQLSGEAFFGQGTRLTVV.

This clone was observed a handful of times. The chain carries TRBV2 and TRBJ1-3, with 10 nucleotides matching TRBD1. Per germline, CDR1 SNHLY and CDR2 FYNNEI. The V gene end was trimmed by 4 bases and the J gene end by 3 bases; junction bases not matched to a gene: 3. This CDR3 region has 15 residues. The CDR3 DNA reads TGTGCCAGCAGTGCTGGACAGGGGGATGGAAACACCATATATTTT. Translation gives CASSAGQGDGNTIYF.

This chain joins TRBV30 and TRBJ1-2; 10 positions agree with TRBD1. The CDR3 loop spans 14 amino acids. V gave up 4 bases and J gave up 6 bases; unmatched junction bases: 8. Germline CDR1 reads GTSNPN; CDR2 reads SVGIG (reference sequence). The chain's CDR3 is CAWIKDRGIHGYTF. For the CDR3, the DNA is TGTGCCTGGATTAAGGACAGGGGGATCCATGGCTACACCTTC.

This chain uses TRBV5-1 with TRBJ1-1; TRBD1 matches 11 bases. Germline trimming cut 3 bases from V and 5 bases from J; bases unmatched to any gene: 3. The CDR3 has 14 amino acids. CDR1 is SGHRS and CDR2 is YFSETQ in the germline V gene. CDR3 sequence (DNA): TGCGCCAGCAGCTCGGGACAGGGGGGTACTGAAGCTTTCTTT. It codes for CASSSGQGGTEAFF. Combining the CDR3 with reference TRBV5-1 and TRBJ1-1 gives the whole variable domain KAGVTQTPRYLIKTRGQQVTLSCSPISGHRSVSWYQQTPGQGLQFLFEYFSETQRNKGNFPGRFSGRQFSNSRSEMNVSTLELGDSALYLCASSSGQGGTEAFFGQGTRLTVV.

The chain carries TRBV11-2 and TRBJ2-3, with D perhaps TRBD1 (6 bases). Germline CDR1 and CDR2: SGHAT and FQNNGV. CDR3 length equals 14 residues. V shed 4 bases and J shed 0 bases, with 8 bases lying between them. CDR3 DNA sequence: TGTGCCAGCAGCTCCAGGGGTAGCACAGATACGCAGTATTTT. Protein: CASSSRGSTDTQYF.

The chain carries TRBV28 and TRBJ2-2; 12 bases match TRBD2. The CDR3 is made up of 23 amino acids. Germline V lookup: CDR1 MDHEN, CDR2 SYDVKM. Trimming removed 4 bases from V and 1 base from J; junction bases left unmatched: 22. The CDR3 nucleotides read TGTGCCAGCAGTTCTCTAGGGGATAGGACTAGCGGGAAATCCCTCCTGAACACCGGGGAGCTGTTTTTT. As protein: CASSSLGDRTSGKSLLNTGELFF.

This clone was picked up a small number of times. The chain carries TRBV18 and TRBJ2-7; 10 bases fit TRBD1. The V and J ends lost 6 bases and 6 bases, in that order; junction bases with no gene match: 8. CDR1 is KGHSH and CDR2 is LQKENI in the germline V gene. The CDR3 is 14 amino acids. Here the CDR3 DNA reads TGTGCCAGCTCTCCCGGGACAGGGGCGGTCGAGCAGTACTTC. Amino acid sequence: CASSPGTGAVEQYF.

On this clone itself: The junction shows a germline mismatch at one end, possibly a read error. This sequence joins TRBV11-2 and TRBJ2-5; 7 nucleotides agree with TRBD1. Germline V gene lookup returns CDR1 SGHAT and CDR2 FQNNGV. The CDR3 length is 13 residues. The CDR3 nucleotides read TGTGCCGGCAGCTCTACAGGGGAAGAGACCCAGTACTTC. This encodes CAGSSTGEETQYF.

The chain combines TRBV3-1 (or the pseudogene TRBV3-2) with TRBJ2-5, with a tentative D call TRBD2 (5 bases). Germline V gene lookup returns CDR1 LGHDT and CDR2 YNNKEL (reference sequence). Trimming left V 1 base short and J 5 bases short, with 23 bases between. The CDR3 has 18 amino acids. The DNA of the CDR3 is TGTGCCAGCAGCCAAGGAGAAGAACCTAGCTGGGTTGCGGAGACCCAGTACTTC. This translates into CASSQGEEPSWVAETQYF.

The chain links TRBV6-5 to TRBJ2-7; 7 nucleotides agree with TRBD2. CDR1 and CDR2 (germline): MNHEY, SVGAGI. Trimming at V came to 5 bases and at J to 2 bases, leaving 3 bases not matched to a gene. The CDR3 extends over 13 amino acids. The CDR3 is CASSLAVTYEQYF. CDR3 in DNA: TGTGCCAGCAGTCTAGCGGTGACCTACGAGCAGTACTTC.

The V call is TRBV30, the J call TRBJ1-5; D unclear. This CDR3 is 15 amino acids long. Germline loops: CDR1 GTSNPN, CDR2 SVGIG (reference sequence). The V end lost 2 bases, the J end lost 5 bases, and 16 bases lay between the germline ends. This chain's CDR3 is CAWSKGRVGYQPQHF. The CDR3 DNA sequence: TGTGCCTGGAGTAAAGGGAGGGTCGGGTATCAGCCCCAGCATTTT.

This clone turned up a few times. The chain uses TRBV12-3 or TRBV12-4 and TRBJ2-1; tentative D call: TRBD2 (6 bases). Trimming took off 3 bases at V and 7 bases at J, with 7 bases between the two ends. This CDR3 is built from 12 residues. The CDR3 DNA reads TGTGCCAGCAGTTTGAGCGGGAATGAGCAGTTCTTC. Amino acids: CASSLSGNEQFF.

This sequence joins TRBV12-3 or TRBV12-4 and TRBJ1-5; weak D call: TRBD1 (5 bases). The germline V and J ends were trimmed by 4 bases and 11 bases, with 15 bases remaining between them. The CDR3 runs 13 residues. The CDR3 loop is CASSSTVGSAQHF. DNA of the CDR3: TGTGCCAGCAGTTCGACAGTGGGTTCAGCCCAGCATTTT.